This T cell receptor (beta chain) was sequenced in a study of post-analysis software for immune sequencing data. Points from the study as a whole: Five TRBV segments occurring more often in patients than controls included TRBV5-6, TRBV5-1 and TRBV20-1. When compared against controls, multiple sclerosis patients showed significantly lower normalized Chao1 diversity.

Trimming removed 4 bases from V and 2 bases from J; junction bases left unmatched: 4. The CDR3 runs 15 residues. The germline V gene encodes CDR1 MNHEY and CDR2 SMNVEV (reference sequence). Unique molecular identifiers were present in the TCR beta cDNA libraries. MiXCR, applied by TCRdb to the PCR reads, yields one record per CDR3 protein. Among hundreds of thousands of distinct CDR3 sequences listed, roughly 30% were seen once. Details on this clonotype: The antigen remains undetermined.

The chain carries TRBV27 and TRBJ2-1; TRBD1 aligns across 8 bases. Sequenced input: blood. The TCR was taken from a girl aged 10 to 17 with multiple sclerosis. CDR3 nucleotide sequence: TGTGCCAGCAGTTCCGGACAGGGTACCTACAATGAGCAGTTCTTC. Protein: CASSSGQGTYNEQFF.